These 4 T cell receptor beta chains came from one sample sequenced in a study of a mutant IDH1 vaccine in newly diagnosed glioma. Produced via immunoSEQ multiplex PCR; TCRdb's table is partial and in-frame only. The table records 40,000 to 45,000 clones, approximately 83% of them present only once. Antigens for these TCRs are unknown. Regarding time point: week 35, safety follow-up. In the vaccine, a single dose held 300 ug of the mutant IDH1 20-mer peptide, along with topical imiquimod. The sample consisted of PBMCs, taken from a glioma patient whose treatment included an IDH1 peptide vaccine. These receptors originate from a woman in her 50s with glioma.

The J gene is TRBJ2-1, the V gene TRBV7-9, with D unclear. Trimming stripped 0 bases from V and 0 bases from J, with 3 bases between. Per germline, CDR1 SEHNR and CDR2 FQNEAQ (reference sequence). This CDR3 has 14 amino acids. The CDR3 DNA sequence: TGTGCCAGCAGCTTAGCAGGCTCCTACAATGAGCAGTTCTTC. Translated: CASSLAGSYNEQFF.

The chain combines TRBV6-1 with TRBJ2-7, with no clear D. V was shortened by 1 base and J by 2 bases, with 9 bases between the two germline ends. This CDR3 spans 14 amino acids. The germline CDR1 and CDR2 sequences are MNHNS and SASEGT. In nucleotides, the CDR3 is TGTGCCAGCAGTGAAGGCGCGGCAACCTACGAGCAGTACTTC. Amino acids: CASSEGAATYEQYF.

The chain employs TRBV10-3 and TRBJ1-1, with TRBD1 matching over 7 bases. Germline values: CDR1 ENHRY, CDR2 SYGVKD. This CDR3 comprises 16 residues. V lost 3 bases to trimming and J lost 6 bases; unmatched junction nucleotides: 13. DNA for the CDR3: TGTGCCATCAGTGATGGTAGAGCAGGGGGTAGGGCTGAAGCTTTCTTT. It specifies CAISDGRAGGRAEAFF.

On this clone: A read error may produce the germline difference seen at one junction end. The chain uses TRBV4-2 and TRBJ1-2; TRBD1 aligns across 7 bases. The CDR3 is 17 residues long. Per germline, CDR1 LGHNA and CDR2 YNFKEQ. CDR3 sequence: CASRQAPGEGAAYGYTF. The CDR3, as DNA: TGTGCCAGCAGGCAAGCCCCCGGGGAGGGGGCTGCCTATGGCTACACCTTC.